This T cell receptor (beta chain) was captured by sequencing in a study of blood T cell repertoires in COVID-19. Turning to the study itself: Acute and convalescent COVID-19 specimens originated in the United States, Italy and Spain.

In the authors' workflow: It was from reference gene primer amplification that nucleated cell counts were estimated. Repertoires were generated with immunoSEQ multiplex PCR, while TCRdb's copy carries only in-frame clones and drops some. The V and J calls and clone size come from that table; D and trimming were worked out from the DNA. The table includes under 250,000 clones, 82% detected once. CDR1 and CDR2 from the germline V gene are MNHNS and SASEGT. V lost 0 bases to trimming and J lost 4 bases, with 13 bases between them. The CDR3 sequence is 15 residues long. The receptor comes from a woman aged 55-70 years who had recovered from COVID-19. The sample comprised PBMCs or T cells enriched from blood (not recorded which). The chain employs TRBV6-1 and TRBJ2-7; D is unresolved. This chain's CDR3 is CASSEASPAAYEQYF. The CDR3 nucleotides are TGTGCCAGCAGTGAAGCCTCGCCGGCAGCGTACGAGCAGTACTTC.